The clone carrying this TCR beta chain was counted a few times. Its target is not known. The data were taken from a study of T-cell memory formation after mild COVID-19. Whole-study findings and limits: CD4+ contracting clones were found mainly in CM and EM, and CD8+ ones in EMRA. Prior to infection, memory already included some responding clones, suggesting cross-reactive memory joined.

CDR1 SGHRS and CDR2 YFSETQ come from the germline V gene. V dropped 1 base and J dropped 4; count of bases not matched to a gene: 4. The CDR3 totals 14 residues. From the 5' RACE reads, TCRdb called clonotypes with MiXCR, one entry per CDR3 protein. The table has approximately 290,000 distinct CDR3 sequences, roughly 8% seen once. Sequencing used PBMCs or a T cell subset sorted from them (not recorded which). This receptor was taken from a man aged 18 to 29 who had mild COVID-19 (a few samples of this study predate the infection). Cell type and time point are not known. This chain connects TRBV5-1 to TRBJ1-2, with 7 bases identical to TRBD1. The CDR3 sequence: CASSLRGQAYGYTF. CDR3 DNA sequence: TGCGCCAGCAGCTTGAGGGGGCAGGCCTATGGCTACACCTTC. Full variable domain (remainder filled in from reference TRBV5-1 and TRBJ1-2): KAGVTQTPRYLIKTRGQQVTLSCSPISGHRSVSWYQQTPGQGLQFLFEYFSETQRNKGNFPGRFSGRQFSNSRSEMNVSTLELGDSALYLCASSLRGQAYGYTFGSGTRLTVV.